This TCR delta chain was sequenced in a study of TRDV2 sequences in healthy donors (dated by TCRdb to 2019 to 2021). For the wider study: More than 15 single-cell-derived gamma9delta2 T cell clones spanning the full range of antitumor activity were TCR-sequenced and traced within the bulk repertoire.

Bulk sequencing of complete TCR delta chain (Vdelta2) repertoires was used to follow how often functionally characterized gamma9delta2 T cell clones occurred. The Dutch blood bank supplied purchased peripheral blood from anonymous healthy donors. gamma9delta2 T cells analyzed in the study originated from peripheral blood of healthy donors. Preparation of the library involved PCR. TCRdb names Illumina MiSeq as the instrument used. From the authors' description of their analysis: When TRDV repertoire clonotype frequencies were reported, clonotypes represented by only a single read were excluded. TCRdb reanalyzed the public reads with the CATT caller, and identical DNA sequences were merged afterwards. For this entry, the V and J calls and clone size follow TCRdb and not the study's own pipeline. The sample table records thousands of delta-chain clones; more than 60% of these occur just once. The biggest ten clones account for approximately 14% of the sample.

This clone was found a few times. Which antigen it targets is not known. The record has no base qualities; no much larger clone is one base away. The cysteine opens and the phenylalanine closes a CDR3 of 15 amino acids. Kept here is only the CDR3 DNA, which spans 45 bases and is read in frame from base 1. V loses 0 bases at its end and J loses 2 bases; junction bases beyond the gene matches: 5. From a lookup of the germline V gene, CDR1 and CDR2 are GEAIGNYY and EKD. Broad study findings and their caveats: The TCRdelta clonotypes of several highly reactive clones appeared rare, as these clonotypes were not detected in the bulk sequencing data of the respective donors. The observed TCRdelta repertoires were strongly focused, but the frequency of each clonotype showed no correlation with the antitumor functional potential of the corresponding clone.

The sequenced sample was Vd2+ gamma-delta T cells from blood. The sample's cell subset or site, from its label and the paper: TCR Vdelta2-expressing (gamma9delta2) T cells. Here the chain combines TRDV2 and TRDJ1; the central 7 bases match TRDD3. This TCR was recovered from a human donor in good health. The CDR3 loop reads CACDTIELGTDKLIF. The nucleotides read TGTGCCTGTGACACCATCGAACTGGGGACCGATAAACTCATCTTT.